This TCR beta chain appears in the sequencing data of a study of CD8+CD57+ T cells in acquired aplastic anemia. The use of genomic DNA as template underpinned the TCR beta VDJ and CDR3 profiling. TCRdb reprocessed the reads via MiXCR and lists one record per CDR3 protein. Here the sample spans 150,000 to 200,000 distinct CDR3 sequences, roughly half being singletons. Sequencing involved patients with CD8+CD57+ cell expansion previously shown by flow cytometry. Every patient had severe acquired aplastic anemia. Deletions cut 3 bases from V and 6 bases from J, with 14 bases between. This CDR3 has 14 residues.

This receptor was obtained from a human donor with aplastic anemia. Source material: sorted CD4+, CD8+, or CD8+CD57+ T cells (not recorded which) from PBMCs. The chain has TRBV12-3 or TRBV12-4 and TRBJ1-1, with a tentative D call TRBD1 (6 bases). In DNA form, the CDR3 reads TGTGCCAGCAGTTTGACAGGTCGAATATCTGAAGCTTTCTTT. Translation gives CASSLTGRISEAFF.